This entry lists 27 T cell receptor beta chains sequenced from one sample in a study of blood T cell repertoires in COVID-19. Clones were read by immunoSEQ multiplex PCR, and TCRdb kept only the in-frame ones, dropping some. Here the sample spans about 46,000 clones, about 87% being singletons. Sequenced sample: peripheral blood. The receptor source for this set is a human donor in a cohort sampled during active COVID-19.

CDR3 nucleotides: TGCGCCAGCAGCACCGGACAGGCTACATACGAAGCTTTCTTT. It translates to CASSTGQATYEAFF. The rearrangement uses TRBV5-1 and TRBJ1-1; 7 nucleotides agree with TRBD1. Per the germline V gene, CDR1 is SGHRS and CDR2 is YFSETQ. V lost 4 bases, J lost 8 bases, and 11 bases stayed unmatched. The CDR3 runs 14 residues. Full variable domain (outside the CDR3, taken from reference TRBV5-1 and TRBJ1-1): KAGVTQTPRYLIKTRGQQVTLSCSPISGHRSVSWYQQTPGQGLQFLFEYFSETQRNKGNFPGRFSGRQFSNSRSEMNVSTLELGDSALYLCASSTGQATYEAFFGQGTRLTVV.

The chain has TRBV4-1 and TRBJ2-7, with 7 bases aligning to TRBD1. V lost 0 bases, J lost 1 base, and 3 bases stayed unmatched. CDR3 size: 15 residues. Germline V gene sequence: CDR1 MGHRA, CDR2 YSYEKL. The CDR3 nucleotides read TGCGCCAGCAGCCAAGAGCCAGGGGGATCCTACGAGCAGTACTTC. This translates into CASSQEPGGSYEQYF.

The V gene is TRBV7-9, the J gene TRBJ1-4; 7 nucleotides align to TRBD1. Germline-derived CDR1 and CDR2 are SEHNR and FQNEAQ (reference sequence). J lost 8 bases, V lost 5 bases, and 5 bases had no gene match. The CDR3 extends over 13 amino acids. CDR3 in amino acids: CASSPRTGEKLFF. The CDR3 DNA reads as TGTGCCAGCAGCCCCCGGACAGGAGAAAAACTGTTTTTT.

The rearrangement joins TRBV19 to TRBJ1-2; tentatively, D is TRBD1 (6 bases). Germline CDR1 reads LNHDA; CDR2 reads SQIVND (reference sequence). Trimming took off 0 bases at V and 6 bases at J, with 8 bases between the two ends. This CDR3 has 13 amino acids. CDR3: CASSIEKGDGYTF. The CDR3 coding sequence is TGTGCCAGTAGTATAGAGAAGGGGGATGGCTACACCTTC.

This chain connects TRBV7-8 to TRBJ2-5; 8 bases fit TRBD2. Per germline, CDR1 SGHVS and CDR2 FQNEAQ. With 8 bases clipped from V and 4 bases from J, the junction kept 15 bases outside the gene matches. CDR3 size: 16 residues. The CDR3 DNA reads TGTGCCAGCCGTTTGGTGGACGGGGGGGCCGGAGAGACCCAGTACTTC. Its translation is CASRLVDGGAGETQYF.

The chain joins TRBV4-3 to TRBJ2-1, with a possible D match to TRBD1 (6 bases). Germline V lookup: CDR1 LGHNA, CDR2 YSLEER. This CDR3 has 14 amino acids. Trimming took 0 bases from V and 7 from J, leaving 10 bases between them. The DNA of the CDR3 is TGCGCCAGCAGCCAAGAATTAGGGGGAAATGAGCAGTTCTTC. It encodes CASSQELGGNEQFF.

The chain couples TRBV2 to TRBJ1-1, with 7 bases fitting TRBD1. The CDR3 is 14 amino acids. Germline-derived CDR1 and CDR2 are SNHLY and FYNNEI. Losses at the gene ends were 6 bases for V and 0 bases for J; bases not matched to a gene: 4. CDR3 residues: CASREQGMNTEAFF. The CDR3 DNA reads TGTGCCAGCAGGGAACAGGGGATGAACACTGAAGCTTTCTTT.

V gene TRBV24-1 combines with J gene TRBJ2-5; 13 bases match TRBD2. Germline V gene data show CDR1 as KGHDR and CDR2 as SFDVKD. The V gene end was trimmed by 6 bases and the J gene end by 0 bases; junction bases not matched to a gene: 6. CDR3 length: 17 residues. The CDR3 region is CATSTGLAGANQETQYF. DNA of the CDR3: TGTGCCACCAGTACCGGACTAGCGGGAGCTAACCAAGAGACCCAGTACTTC.

The chain joins TRBV13 to TRBJ1-1; 7 nucleotides align to TRBD1. CDR1 and CDR2 (germline): PRHDT, FYEKMQ (reference sequence). There are 15 residues in the CDR3. With V trimmed by 5 bases and J by 0 bases, 6 bases remained unmatched. CDR3 in amino acids: CASSPGQLLNTEAFF. For the CDR3, the DNA is TGTGCCAGCAGCCCGGGACAGCTTTTGAACACTGAAGCTTTCTTT. The full variable domain, completed using reference TRBV13 and TRBJ1-1, is AAGVIQSPRHLIKEKRETATLKCYPIPRHDTVYWYQQGPGQDPQFLISFYEKMQSDKGSIPDRFSAQQFSDYHSELNMSSLELGDSALYFCASSPGQLLNTEAFFGQGTRLTVV.

The CDR3 loop reads CASSLVPGAYEQYF. The DNA of the CDR3 is TGCGCCAGCAGCTTGGTCCCAGGGGCCTACGAGCAGTACTTC. The chain links TRBV5-1 to TRBJ2-7, with D maybe TRBD1 (6 bases). V lost 0 bases and J 2 bases, leaving 9 bases between the germline ends. The germline V gene encodes CDR1 SGHRS and CDR2 YFSETQ. CDR3 size: 14 residues.

The V call is TRBV4-2, the J call TRBJ2-5, with 9 bases that match TRBD2. V dropped 4 bases and J dropped 3; count of bases not matched to a gene: 9. The CDR3 contains 16 residues. Germline CDR1 and CDR2: LGHNA and YNFKEQ. The CDR3 nucleotides are TGTGCCAGCAGCCCCGAAGGGAGACTAGCGGAAGAGACCCAGTACTTC. This translates into CASSPEGRLAEETQYF.

The chain is built from TRBV25-1 and TRBJ2-1, with D possibly TRBD2 on 5 matching bases. V lost 6 bases, J lost 3 bases, and 18 bases lay in between. The CDR3 covers 16 residues. Germline V gene data show CDR1 as MGHDK and CDR2 as SYGVNS. DNA of the CDR3: TGTGCCAGCAGCCCCCGCTGGAGCGGTCTCTACAATGAGCAGTTCTTC. It is translated as CASSPRWSGLYNEQFF.

This chain links TRBV28 with TRBJ1-1; D not resolved. V lost 5 bases to trimming and J lost 3 bases, with 16 bases between them. Germline-derived CDR1 and CDR2 are MDHEN and SYDVKM. The CDR3 runs 15 residues. The CDR3 loop reads CASSNPHESDTEAFF. DNA of the CDR3: TGTGCCAGCAGTAATCCGCATGAGTCCGACACTGAAGCTTTCTTT.

The CDR3 DNA is TGTGCCAGCAGCGTGGACGGGACTCGGGAGGAGACCCAGTACTTC. It specifies CASSVDGTREETQYF. The chain carries TRBV9 and TRBJ2-5; tentatively, D is TRBD2 (6 bases). The CDR3 has 15 residues. Trimming removed 2 bases from V and 5 bases from J, with 16 bases in between. Germline V CDR1 and CDR2: SGDLS, YYNGEE.

The chain is built from TRBV2 and TRBJ1-6, with D unclear. The CDR3 has 15 residues. Deletions cut 1 base from V and 5 bases from J, with 9 bases between. Germline V gives CDR1 SNHLY, CDR2 FYNNEI. CDR3 region: CASSEGWQDNSPLHF. The CDR3 nucleotides are TGTGCCAGCAGTGAAGGCTGGCAGGATAATTCACCCCTCCACTTT. Combining the CDR3 with reference TRBV2 and TRBJ1-6 gives the whole variable domain EPEVTQTPSHQVTQMGQEVILRCVPISNHLYFYWYRQILGQKVEFLVSFYNNEISEKSEIFDDQFSVERPDGSNFTLKIRSTKLEDSAMYFCASSEGWQDNSPLHFGNGTRLTVT.

The rearrangement joins TRBV13 to TRBJ2-1; 7 nucleotides line up with TRBD1. Germline loops: CDR1 PRHDT, CDR2 FYEKMQ (reference sequence). The CDR3 extends over 16 amino acids. The J segment lost 8 bases and the V segment lost 0 bases, leaving 10 bases of the junction unmatched. CDR3 DNA sequence: TGTGCCAGCAGCTTAGGGGGGACAGTGCCTCGGGATGAGCAGTTCTTC. Its protein product is CASSLGGTVPRDEQFF.

The V and J genes are TRBV10-3 and TRBJ1-5; D is undetermined. The CDR3 loop spans 18 amino acids. Germline values: CDR1 ENHRY, CDR2 SYGVKD. V shed 0 bases and J shed 0 bases, with 15 bases lying between them. The CDR3 DNA reads TGTGCCATCAGTGAGTCAAAAATGTCACTTTATAGCAATCAGCCCCAGCATTTT. Encoded protein: CAISESKMSLYSNQPQHF.

The chain is built from TRBV9 and TRBJ2-2, with D possibly being TRBD2 (6 bases). The V and J ends lost 0 bases and 6 bases respectively, with 15 bases between them. CDR3 length equals 16 residues. Germline-derived CDR1 and CDR2 are SGDLS and YYNGEE. CDR3 amino acids: CASSVATSISPGELFF. CDR3 in DNA: TGTGCCAGCAGCGTAGCTACTAGCATCTCTCCCGGGGAGCTGTTTTTT. Full variable domain (outside the CDR3, taken from reference TRBV9 and TRBJ2-2): DSGVTQTPKHLITATGQRVTLRCSPRSGDLSVYWYQQSLDQGLQFLIQYYNGEERAKGNILERFSAQQFPDLHSELNLSSLELGDSALYFCASSVATSISPGELFFGEGSRLTVL.

The rearrangement joins TRBV9 to TRBJ2-7; TRBD1 matches 7 bases. The CDR3 consists of 14 residues. V trimming: 2 bases; J trimming: 5 bases; junction bases outside the gene matches: 7. Germline CDR1 SGDLS, CDR2 YYNGEE. CDR3 protein: CASSVFGQGDEQYF. In DNA, the CDR3 is TGTGCCAGCAGCGTTTTCGGTCAGGGGGACGAGCAGTACTTC.

This chain joins TRBV27 and TRBJ2-7; D remains ambiguous. CDR1 is MNHEY, CDR2 SMNVEV, per germline (reference sequence). The V end was cut by 2 bases, the J end by 1 base, with 6 bases between. This CDR3 is 13 amino acids long. CDR3 in DNA: TGTGCCAGCAGTTTAACGAGTTCCTACGAGCAGTACTTC. Amino acid sequence: CASSLTSSYEQYF.

In this sample, this clone turned up a few times. The chain combines TRBV4-1 with TRBJ2-3; maybe TRBD1 (6 bases). CDR1 MGHRA and CDR2 YSYEKL come from the germline V gene. The CDR3 consists of 16 residues. V shed 4 bases and J shed 0 bases, with 14 bases lying between them. The CDR3 loop reads CASSPYLTGSTDTQYF. The CDR3, as DNA: TGCGCCAGCAGCCCCTACTTGACAGGTAGCACAGATACGCAGTATTTT.

As for this clone: Its ends do not fully match the called genes, so a read error is possible. The chain combines TRBV18 with TRBJ1-2; 7 bases match TRBD1. CDR3 size: 16 residues. Germline lookup yields CDR1 KGHSH and CDR2 LQKENI. Here the CDR3 reads CASSPPLGKGAYGHTF. Here the CDR3 DNA reads TGTGCCAGCTCACCACCGCTGGGGAAGGGGGCCTATGGCCACACCTTC.

The chain uses TRBV7-2 and TRBJ2-1; 16 bases match TRBD2. Per the germline V gene, CDR1 is SGHTA and CDR2 is FQGNSA. J was trimmed by 5 bases and V by 3 bases; bases with no gene match: 1. The CDR3 loop spans 16 amino acids. CDR3 sequence reads: CASSLGLAGGDNEQFF. The CDR3 bases are TGTGCCAGCAGCTTGGGACTAGCGGGGGGGGACAATGAGCAGTTCTTC.

The chain recombines TRBV29-1 with TRBJ2-5; TRBD1 aligns across 7 bases. This CDR3 is built from 12 residues. With 6 bases clipped from V and 5 bases from J, the junction kept 6 bases outside the gene matches. Germline V CDR1 and CDR2: SQVTM, ANQGSEA. CDR3 DNA sequence: TGCAGCGTAAATGACAGGGTGGAGACCCAGTACTTC. Encoded protein: CSVNDRVETQYF.

This clone was seen only a few times. This chain joins TRBV6-4 and TRBJ2-3; TRBD2 aligns across 7 bases. V shed 3 bases and J 1 base; nucleotides not matched to a gene: 4. The V gene's germline CDR1 is MRHNA and CDR2 SNTAGT. This CDR3 is built from 15 residues. The CDR3 spells CASSESAGRTDTQYF. For the CDR3, the DNA is TGTGCCAGCAGTGAATCAGCGGGACGCACAGATACGCAGTATTTT.

The V gene is TRBV28, the J gene TRBJ1-1; tentatively, D is TRBD1 (6 bases). CDR3 length equals 13 residues. Germline V gene data show CDR1 as MDHEN and CDR2 as SYDVKM. The germline V and J ends were trimmed by 6 bases and 3 bases, with 11 bases remaining between them. CDR3 in amino acids: CASRPGHYTEAFF. CDR3 DNA sequence: TGTGCCAGCAGGCCGGGACATTACACTGAAGCTTTCTTT.

The chain couples TRBV18 to TRBJ1-1, with 7 bases matching TRBD1. Trimming cost V 2 bases and J 7 bases; bases outside gene matches: 7. The CDR3 covers 14 residues. The germline CDR1 and CDR2 sequences are KGHSH and LQKENI. CDR3 in amino acids: CASSPGTEPFEAFF. The DNA of the CDR3 is TGTGCCAGCTCACCAGGGACAGAACCATTTGAAGCTTTCTTT.